The 20 T cell receptor beta chains reported below all come from one sample, sequenced in a study of blood T cell repertoires in COVID-19. Only in-frame clones appear in the TCRdb table, and some are missing; sequencing was by immunoSEQ multiplex PCR. The data show roughly 240,000 clones, over 75% seen once. The sequencing sample was made of PBMCs or T cells enriched from blood (not recorded which). The source is a woman aged 50 to 60 with acute COVID-19.

This rearrangement joins TRBV6-5 to TRBJ2-3; 8 bases agree with TRBD1. V lost 6 bases to trimming and J lost 2 bases; unmatched junction nucleotides: 4. CDR1 is MNHEY and CDR2 is SVGAGI in the germline V gene. The CDR3 covers 14 residues. CDR3 in DNA: TGTGCCAGCAGAGGACAGGGTTCCACAGATACGCAGTATTTT. Translated: CASRGQGSTDTQYF.

The chain links TRBV4-1 to TRBJ1-4; D not certain. The CDR3 has 15 residues. V lost 2 bases to trimming and J lost 0 bases, with 7 bases between them. CDR1 MGHRA and CDR2 YSYEKL come from the germline V gene. As DNA, the CDR3 is TGCGCCAGCAGCCAAAAAGCGGCAACTAATGAAAAACTGTTTTTT. It encodes CASSQKAATNEKLFF.

This rearrangement joins TRBV12-5 to TRBJ1-2; D possibly corresponds to TRBD1 (5 bases). In germline, CDR1 is LGHNT, CDR2 FRNRAP. V lost 3 bases, J lost 5 bases, and 7 bases lay in between. This CDR3 comprises 12 residues. CDR3 nucleotides: TGTGCTAGTGGTTTCGACAGTTATGGCTACACCTTC. Its protein product is CASGFDSYGYTF.

The V gene is TRBV7-6, the J gene TRBJ2-2, with D possibly being TRBD1 (6 bases). V was clipped by 7 bases and J by 3 bases, with 15 bases between them. The CDR3 spans 15 residues. CDR1 and CDR2 (germline): SGHVS, FNYEAQ. The CDR3 bases are TGTGCCAGCACTTTAGGGACATTTGACACCGGGGAGCTGTTTTTT. Translation: CASTLGTFDTGELFF.

The chain is built from TRBV12-3 or TRBV12-4 and TRBJ1-2; 8 nucleotides align to TRBD1. The CDR3 consists of 13 residues. The V gene end was trimmed by 10 bases and the J gene end by 5 bases; junction bases not matched to a gene: 9. The CDR3 is CATPGQGRYGYTF. CDR3 in DNA: TGTGCCACCCCCGGACAGGGTCGATATGGCTACACCTTC.

The CDR3: CASSLSYIEAFF. CDR3 nucleotides: TGTGCCAGCAGTTTATCGTACATTGAAGCTTTCTTT. The chain recombines TRBV28 with TRBJ1-1, with D hard to call. The CDR3 is 12 residues long. The germline V and J ends were trimmed by 1 base and 7 bases, with 7 bases remaining between them. Per germline, CDR1 MDHEN and CDR2 SYDVKM. Using reference TRBV28 and TRBJ1-1 for the parts outside the CDR3, the full variable domain is DVKVTQSSRYLVKRTGEKVFLECVQDMDHENMFWYRQDPGLGLRLIYFSYDVKMKEKGDIPEGYSVSREKKERFSLILESASTNQTSMYLCASSLSYIEAFFGQGTRLTVV.

V and J are TRBV5-1 and TRBJ1-4; no reliable D call. Trimming took off 8 bases at V and 3 bases at J, with 11 bases between the two ends. This CDR3 region has 13 residues. Germline lookup yields CDR1 SGHRS and CDR2 YFSETQ. DNA of the CDR3: TGCGCCAGTAGTAACAGTCCTAATGAAAAACTGTTTTTT. Its protein product is CASSNSPNEKLFF.

V gene TRBV7-2 combines with J gene TRBJ2-7; 9 bases line up with TRBD2. The CDR3 loop spans 15 amino acids. V trimming: 3 bases; J trimming: 2 bases; junction bases outside the gene matches: 5. CDR1 and CDR2 (germline): SGHTA, FQGNSA. DNA of the CDR3: TGTGCCAGCAGCTTTAGTCTAGCGGGAACCTACGAGCAGTACTTC. Protein: CASSFSLAGTYEQYF.

The rearrangement joins TRBV12-3 or TRBV12-4 to TRBJ1-1; D remains ambiguous. The CDR3 is made up of 13 amino acids. V gave up 3 bases and J gave up 1 base, with 6 bases separating them. CDR3 sequence (DNA): TGTGCCAGCAGTTTCCCAGGGAACACTGAAGCTTTCTTT. Amino acid sequence: CASSFPGNTEAFF.

The chain employs TRBV9 and TRBJ2-3, with 8 bases fitting TRBD2. The V gene end was trimmed by 0 bases and the J gene end by 3 bases; junction bases not matched to a gene: 3. Looked up from germline, CDR1 is SGDLS and CDR2 is YYNGEE. CDR3 length: 15 amino acids. The CDR3 sequence: CASSVDRGGTDTQYF. In DNA form, the CDR3 reads TGTGCCAGCAGCGTAGACCGGGGGGGGACAGATACGCAGTATTTT.

The chain uses TRBV19 and TRBJ1-1; the D gene is possibly TRBD1 (5 bases). The V and J ends lost 7 bases and 4 bases respectively, with 13 bases between them. Germline CDR1 reads LNHDA; CDR2 reads SQIVND (reference sequence). This CDR3 has 13 amino acids. CDR3 coding DNA: TGTGCCAGTACCCCCAGGGTAGGCACTGAAGCTTTCTTT. It is translated as CASTPRVGTEAFF.

The rearrangement links TRBV30 to TRBJ1-5, with D uncertain. CDR1 and CDR2 from the germline V gene are GTSNPN and SVGIG (reference sequence). The CDR3 loop spans 14 amino acids. V shed 8 bases and J shed 0 bases, with 14 bases lying between them. CDR3 sequence reads: CALRTRSSNQPQHF. In nucleotides, the CDR3 is TGTGCCCTCCGGACTAGAAGTAGCAATCAGCCCCAGCATTTT.

This clone was recorded only once. The J gene is TRBJ1-1, the V gene TRBV6-5; D is uncertain. Germline lookup yields CDR1 MNHEY and CDR2 SVGAGI. The CDR3 extends over 13 amino acids. V lost 11 bases to trimming and J lost 1 base, with 14 bases between them. The CDR3 spells CASVVGPNTEAFF. CDR3 nucleotides: TGTGCCTCGGTTGTGGGCCCGAACACTGAAGCTTTCTTT.

The chain recombines TRBV7-9 with TRBJ1-5; 7 bases are shared with TRBD1. Germline CDR1 is SEHNR and CDR2 is FQNEAQ (reference sequence). Trimming at V came to 5 bases and at J to 3 bases, leaving 4 bases not matched to a gene. This CDR3 region has 14 residues. The CDR3 sequence: CASSQTGSNQPQHF. In DNA, the CDR3 is TGTGCCAGCAGCCAGACAGGGTCCAATCAGCCCCAGCATTTT.

V usage is TRBV15 and J usage is TRBJ2-1; 10 bases are shared with TRBD1. The CDR3 length is 16 residues. Germline assignment: CDR1 LNHNV and CDR2 YYDKDF (reference sequence). V lost 1 base to trimming and J lost 9 bases; unmatched junction nucleotides: 9. CDR3 loop: CATSRAVGTGAGEQFF. CDR3 nucleotides: TGTGCCACCAGCAGAGCAGTAGGGACAGGGGCCGGTGAGCAGTTCTTC.

CDR3 amino acids: CASSVTGQGYGYTF. CDR3 bases: TGTGCCAGCAGCGTAACAGGACAGGGCTATGGCTACACCTTC. The chain uses TRBV6-5 and TRBJ1-2, with 8 nucleotides matching TRBD1. After removal of 6 bases from V and 4 bases from J, the junction contained 7 bases not matched to a gene. Germline V gene lookup returns CDR1 MNHEY and CDR2 SVGAGI. The CDR3 loop spans 14 amino acids.

V gene TRBV6-2 or TRBV6-3 combines with J gene TRBJ1-1; D is perhaps TRBD1 (6 bases). This CDR3 contains 15 residues. Per the germline V gene, CDR1 is MNHEY and CDR2 is SVGEGT. The V end lost 6 bases, the J end lost 10 bases, and 24 bases lay between the germline ends. This chain's CDR3 is CASRPEINLTGRAFF. The CDR3 DNA follows: TGTGCCAGCAGGCCTGAGATTAATTTGACAGGACGAGCTTTCTTT.

This clone has only a few counts. The CDR3 DNA sequence: TGCGCCAGCAGCTTCGTCAGAATAGCCCGGACAGGGAGCAATCAGCCCCAGCATTTT. The encoded protein is CASSFVRIARTGSNQPQHF. V usage is TRBV5-1 and J usage is TRBJ1-5, with TRBD1 identical over 8 bases. Germline CDR1 is SGHRS and CDR2 is YFSETQ. V shed 2 bases, J shed 1 base, and the junction held 14 bases outside the gene matches. This CDR3 is 19 amino acids long. Complete variable domain (other parts from reference TRBV5-1 and TRBJ1-5): KAGVTQTPRYLIKTRGQQVTLSCSPISGHRSVSWYQQTPGQGLQFLFEYFSETQRNKGNFPGRFSGRQFSNSRSEMNVSTLELGDSALYLCASSFVRIARTGSNQPQHFGDGTRLSIL.

The chain combines TRBV7-8 with TRBJ2-1; tentative D call: TRBD2 (6 bases). V was clipped by 5 bases and J by 7 bases, with 12 bases between them. Germline V gene sequence: CDR1 SGHVS, CDR2 FQNEAQ. This CDR3 comprises 13 residues. The CDR3 is CASSVQLANEQFF. The DNA of the CDR3 is TGTGCCAGCAGCGTCCAACTAGCAAATGAGCAGTTCTTC.

The gene calls are TRBV3-1 (or the pseudogene TRBV3-2) and TRBJ2-7; 10 bases map to TRBD2. V shed 4 bases, J shed 4 bases, and the junction held 7 bases outside the gene matches. The germline V gene has CDR1 LGHDT and CDR2 YNNKEL (reference sequence). There are 15 residues in the CDR3. The CDR3: CASSLGGAGGYEQYF. The CDR3 DNA reads as TGTGCCAGCAGCCTCGGGGGAGCGGGGGGGTACGAGCAGTACTTC.